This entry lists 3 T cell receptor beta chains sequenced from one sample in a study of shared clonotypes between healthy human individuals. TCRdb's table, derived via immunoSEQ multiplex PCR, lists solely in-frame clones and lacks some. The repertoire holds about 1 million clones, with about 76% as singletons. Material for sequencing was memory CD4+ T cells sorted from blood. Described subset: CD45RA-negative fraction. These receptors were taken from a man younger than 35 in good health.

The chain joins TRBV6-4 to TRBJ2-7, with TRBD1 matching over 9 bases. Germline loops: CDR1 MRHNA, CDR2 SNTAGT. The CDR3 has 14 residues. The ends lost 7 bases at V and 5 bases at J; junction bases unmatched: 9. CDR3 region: CASIAGQGPHEQYF. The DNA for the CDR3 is TGTGCCAGCATCGCGGGACAGGGCCCCCACGAGCAGTACTTC.

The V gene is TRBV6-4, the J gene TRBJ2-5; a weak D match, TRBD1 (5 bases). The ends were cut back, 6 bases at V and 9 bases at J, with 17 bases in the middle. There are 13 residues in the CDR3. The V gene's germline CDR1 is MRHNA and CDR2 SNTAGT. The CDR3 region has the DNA TGTGCCAGCAGCGACAGAGATAAGAGACCCCAGTACTTC. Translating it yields CASSDRDKRPQYF.

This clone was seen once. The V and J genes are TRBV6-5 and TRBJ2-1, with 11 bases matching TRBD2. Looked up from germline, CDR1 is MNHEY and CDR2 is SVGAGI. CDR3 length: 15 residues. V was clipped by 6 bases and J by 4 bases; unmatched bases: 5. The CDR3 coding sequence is TGTGCCAGCAGCTCCTTAGCGGGGGGGTACAATGAGCAGTTCTTC. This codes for CASSSLAGGYNEQFF.